The following is a TCR beta chain sequence with its context. As yet, its antigen is unknown. The junction differs from germline at one of its ends, possibly a read error. From germline, CDR1 is SEHNR and CDR2 FQNEAQ (reference sequence). This CDR3 spans 16 amino acids. The data stem from a study of cytomegalovirus exposure and HLA in healthy donors. Study-level results: Later analysis showed most CMV-associated TCR beta chains appearing HLA-restricted. TCR beta V segments were, for the most part, productive about 87% or about 30% of the time in an earlier analysis. Per a later analysis, 15,000 to 20,000 TCR beta sequences showed association with HLA alleles at 0.05 false discovery rate.

PCR was performed using 60 Vbeta and 13 Jbeta primers. Clones were sequenced by immunoSEQ multiplex PCR, and TCRdb holds only the in-frame ones, with some missing. The sample carries roughly 120,000 clones, 80% to 85% recorded once. Sequencing input: PBMCs. This TCR derives from a woman in her twenties or thirties in good health and CMV-seronegative. The chain combines TRBV7-9 with TRBJ2-1; TRBD1 matches at 11 bases. The CDR3 region is CSSSGDRGDQLDEQFF. In DNA, the CDR3 is TGTTCCAGCAGCGGGGACAGGGGGGACCAGTTGGATGAGCAGTTCTTC. The full variable domain, with the rest looked up from reference TRBV7-9 and TRBJ2-1, is DTGVSQNPRHKITKRGQNVTFRCDPISEHNRLYWYRQTLGQGPEFLTYFQNEAQLEKSRLLSDRFSAERPKGSFSTLEIQRTEQGDSAMYLCSSSGDRGDQLDEQFFGPGTRLTVL.